One and the same sample provided the 27 T cell receptor beta chains below, sequenced in a study of cytomegalovirus exposure and HLA in healthy donors (dated by TCRdb to about 2017). Libraries were made using the immunoSEQ multiplex PCR assay. A mixture of 60 forward primers for TCR Vbeta segments and 13 reverse primers for TCR Jbeta segments was used in the multiplex PCR. TCRdb carries this immuneACCESS record with in-frame sequences only. Its versions omit some clonotypes, under half of them owing to an unresolved V gene in the studies checked, with the rest unexplained. Across this sample there are around 100,000 clones, with roughly 67% seen only once. Jointly, the top ten make up roughly 8.3% of the sample. Sequencing input: PBMCs. The receptors were sampled from a man younger than 35 in good health and CMV-seropositive.

The chain joins TRBV7-8 to TRBJ2-3, with TRBD2 matching over 7 bases. There are 19 residues in the CDR3. V lost 2 bases to trimming and J lost 0 bases; unmatched junction nucleotides: 14. Germline V gene sequence: CDR1 SGHVS, CDR2 FQNEAQ. This CDR3 reads CASSLRAGWAGESTDTQYF. In DNA form, the CDR3 reads TGTGCCAGCAGCTTAAGGGCCGGGTGGGCGGGGGAAAGCACAGATACGCAGTATTTT.

This chain connects TRBV4-2 to TRBJ2-5; D perhaps matches TRBD2 (6 bases). The CDR3 loop spans 14 amino acids. The germline V gene encodes CDR1 LGHNA and CDR2 YNFKEQ. Trimming removed 0 bases at V and 3 bases at J, with 8 bases between. The chain's CDR3 is CASSQDSGKETQYF. Written as DNA, the CDR3 is TGTGCCAGCAGCCAAGATAGCGGAAAAGAGACCCAGTACTTC.

The rearrangement joins TRBV10-1 to TRBJ2-2, with 11 bases matching TRBD1. V lost 4 bases to trimming and J lost 4 bases; unmatched junction nucleotides: 8. The CDR3 has 17 residues. Germline V gene sequence: CDR1 WNHNN, CDR2 SYGVQD (reference sequence). The CDR3 DNA follows: TGCGCCAGCAGTGGGCCCGGACAGGGGGCGGTCACCGGGGAGCTGTTTTTT. Its protein is CASSGPGQGAVTGELFF.

This clone was detected once. This chain uses TRBV2 with TRBJ2-2, with a possible D match to TRBD1 (6 bases). CDR3 length equals 14 residues. Per germline, CDR1 SNHLY and CDR2 FYNNEI. V gave up 6 bases and J gave up 4 bases, with 12 bases separating them. The CDR3 DNA follows: TGTGCCAGCAGGGCAGGGGTGAGCACCGGGGAGCTGTTTTTT. This gives the protein CASRAGVSTGELFF.

The J gene is TRBJ1-6, the V gene TRBV27; unclear D gene. The CDR3 is made up of 13 amino acids. V lost 5 bases to trimming and J lost 13 bases, with 15 bases between them. CDR1 MNHEY and CDR2 SMNVEV come from the germline V gene (reference sequence). CDR3 DNA: TGTGCCAGCAGTCGCAGTCAGGTTTCGCCCCTCCACTTT. Amino acid sequence: CASSRSQVSPLHF.

J is TRBJ1-6 and V is TRBV11-3; no clear D gene. CDR1 and CDR2 (germline): SGHNT, YENEEA. Trimming pared 2 bases from V and 8 bases from J, leaving 7 bases between. The CDR3 spans 13 residues. The CDR3 sequence: CASSLRRDSPLHF. CDR3 nucleotide sequence: TGTGCCAGCAGCTTAAGGCGGGATTCACCCCTCCACTTT.

V gene TRBV27 combines with J gene TRBJ1-1; perhaps TRBD1 as D (5 bases). V lost 3 bases and J 4 bases, leaving 15 bases between the germline ends. The CDR3 spans 15 residues. Germline CDR1 MNHEY, CDR2 SMNVEV (reference sequence). The CDR3 nucleotides read TGTGCCAGCAGTTTTTCAGGGCAGGGCGGCACTGAAGCTTTCTTT. It encodes CASSFSGQGGTEAFF.

The CDR3 sequence is CASSGQGTYEQYV. The CDR3 nucleotides read TGTGCCAGCAGCGGACAGGGGACCTACGAGCAGTACGTC. This chain links TRBV11-3 with TRBJ2-7, with 9 bases identical to TRBD1. The J segment lost 2 bases and the V segment lost 5 bases, leaving 1 base of the junction unmatched. Per the germline V gene, CDR1 is SGHNT and CDR2 is YENEEA. This CDR3 comprises 13 residues.

This clone was seen once. The chain couples TRBV4-1 to TRBJ1-1, with 8 bases matching TRBD1. The CDR3 contains 14 residues. J was trimmed by 4 bases and V by 4 bases; bases with no gene match: 5. Germline loops: CDR1 MGHRA, CDR2 YSYEKL. The CDR3 loop is CASSRATGVTEAFF. The CDR3 nucleotides read TGCGCCAGCAGCCGGGCGACAGGGGTCACTGAAGCTTTCTTT.

The chain carries TRBV10-3 and TRBJ1-4, with 9 bases identical to TRBD1. V dropped 0 bases and J dropped 10; count of bases not matched to a gene: 6. The germline V gene encodes CDR1 ENHRY and CDR2 SYGVKD. The CDR3 loop spans 15 amino acids. The DNA for the CDR3 is TGTGCCATCAGTGAGTCCGGGACAGGGCTTGCAAAACTGTTTTTT. Its translation is CAISESGTGLAKLFF.

This CDR3 is CATSRPGQGDEKLFF. The CDR3 region has the DNA TGTGCCACCAGCAGGCCGGGACAGGGGGATGAAAAACTGTTTTTT. The chain carries TRBV15 and TRBJ1-4; 11 bases line up with TRBD1. After removal of 3 bases from V and 6 bases from J, the junction contained 3 bases not matched to a gene. The length of the CDR3 is 15 residues. Germline assignment: CDR1 LNHNV and CDR2 YYDKDF (reference sequence).

To note about this clone: Sequence at one end of the junction differs from germline and may be a read error. Other DNA variants within this sample encode the same CDR3. The chain employs TRBV4-1 and TRBJ2-4, with D possibly TRBD2 on 6 matching bases. CDR1 MGHRA and CDR2 YSYEKL come from the germline V gene. The CDR3 runs 13 residues. CDR3 protein: CASSGTGKNIQYF. The CDR3 DNA reads TGCGCCAGCAGTGGGACTGGGAAAAACATTCAGTATTTC.

This chain joins TRBV25-1 and TRBJ1-6; 9 bases align to TRBD1. Germline V gives CDR1 MGHDK, CDR2 SYGVNS. V trimming: 6 bases; J trimming: 7 bases; junction bases outside the gene matches: 13. The CDR3 totals 17 residues. CDR3 coding DNA: TGTGCCAGCAGCTCCGGGACAGGGAAGTCCGTGAATTCACCCCTCCACTTT. Amino acids: CASSSGTGKSVNSPLHF.

This clone turned up a few times. This sequence joins TRBV18 and TRBJ2-2; no clear D. V gave up 3 bases and J gave up 0 bases, with 8 bases separating them. This CDR3 comprises 15 residues. The germline V gene encodes CDR1 KGHSH and CDR2 LQKENI. CDR3 DNA sequence: TGTGCCAGCTCACCCCGTGAGGCGAACACCGGGGAGCTGTTTTTT. Translating it yields CASSPREANTGELFF.

The chain carries TRBV6-5 and TRBJ2-7; weak D call: TRBD1 (5 bases). The germline V and J ends were trimmed by 2 bases and 1 base, with 9 bases remaining between them. From germline, CDR1 is MNHEY and CDR2 SVGAGI. CDR3 length: 14 residues. This CDR3 reads CASSYTDSSYEQYF. The CDR3 nucleotides are TGTGCCAGCAGTTACACCGACAGTTCCTACGAGCAGTACTTC.

The chain carries TRBV18 and TRBJ2-3, with 9 bases aligning to TRBD1. In germline, CDR1 is KGHSH, CDR2 LQKENI. This CDR3 is built from 16 residues. V lost 2 bases, J lost 3 bases, and 6 bases stayed unmatched. The CDR3, as DNA: TGTGCCAGCTCACCAATAGGGACAGGGAGGACAGATACGCAGTATTTT. Its translation is CASSPIGTGRTDTQYF.

The J gene is TRBJ2-7, the V gene TRBV6-1, with D perhaps matching TRBD1 (6 bases). The CDR3 has 15 amino acids. Germline V CDR1 and CDR2: MNHNS, SASEGT. Between the trimmed V and J ends, which lost 4 bases and 2 bases, there was a span of 15 bases. This CDR3 reads CASSGGLQGTYEQYF. The CDR3, as DNA: TGTGCCAGCAGTGGGGGGTTACAGGGCACCTACGAGCAGTACTTC.

The gene calls are TRBV10-3 and TRBJ1-4, with D perhaps matching TRBD1 (5 bases). Germline lookup yields CDR1 ENHRY and CDR2 SYGVKD. Trimming left V 5 bases short and J 8 bases short, with 15 bases between. The CDR3 length is 14 residues. In DNA form, the CDR3 reads TGTGCCATCAGTAGGGACGAGGCGGGGGAAAAACTGTTTTTT. It yields the protein CAISRDEAGEKLFF.

The rearrangement uses TRBV19 and TRBJ2-5; TRBD1 is a possible D gene (6 bases). Germline loops: CDR1 LNHDA, CDR2 SQIVND (reference sequence). The CDR3 has 13 amino acids. V lost 9 bases and J lost 1, with 12 bases in between. CDR3 in DNA: TGTGCCAGCAAAAAGGACAGCCAAGAGACCCAGTACTTC. This translates into CASKKDSQETQYF.

This clone turned up a few times. The rearrangement links TRBV19 to TRBJ2-7, with 8 bases aligning to TRBD1. Germline values: CDR1 LNHDA, CDR2 SQIVND (reference sequence). V gave up 7 bases and J gave up 1 base; unmatched junction bases: 6. The CDR3 spans 14 residues. CDR3 residues: CASTHRGSSYEQYF. The CDR3 region has the DNA TGTGCCAGTACTCACAGGGGGTCTTCCTACGAGCAGTACTTC.

V usage is TRBV18 and J usage is TRBJ1-4, with 7 bases that match TRBD1. The V gene end was trimmed by 1 base and the J gene end by 7 bases; junction bases not matched to a gene: 6. Germline CDR1 is KGHSH and CDR2 is LQKENI. The CDR3 covers 15 residues. In DNA, the CDR3 is TGTGCCAGCTCACCACAGGGGGCGCCTAGTGAAAAACTGTTTTTT. This sequence encodes CASSPQGAPSEKLFF.

The chain has TRBV20-1 and TRBJ2-5; the D gene is possibly TRBD2 (5 bases). The length of the CDR3 is 11 residues. The germline CDR1 and CDR2 sequences are DFQATT and SNEGSKA (reference sequence). V lost 4 bases and J 3 bases, leaving 6 bases between the germline ends. CDR3 residues: CSANGEETQYF. In nucleotides, the CDR3 is TGCAGTGCTAACGGGGAAGAGACCCAGTACTTC.

This rearrangement joins TRBV18 to TRBJ2-7; maybe TRBD1 (7 bases). V was pared by 2 bases and J by 6 bases, with 17 bases between. Germline lookup yields CDR1 KGHSH and CDR2 LQKENI. The CDR3 is made up of 15 amino acids. The CDR3 here is CASSPRGGQGGEQYF. The CDR3 DNA sequence: TGTGCCAGCTCACCAAGGGGCGGTCAGGGGGGCGAGCAGTACTTC.

This chain links TRBV18 with TRBJ1-4; D is possibly TRBD1 (6 bases). The CDR3 sequence is 15 residues long. Trimming pared 4 bases from V and 3 bases from J, leaving 12 bases between. CDR1 KGHSH and CDR2 LQKENI come from the germline V gene. CDR3 sequence: CASSQQGGPNEKLFF. The CDR3 nucleotides are TGTGCCAGCTCACAACAGGGAGGGCCTAATGAAAAACTGTTTTTT.

The chain is built from TRBV18 and TRBJ1-1; 10 positions match TRBD1. V lost 3 bases and J lost 6; bases outside the gene matches: 4. This CDR3 contains 14 residues. Germline V gene lookup returns CDR1 KGHSH and CDR2 LQKENI. The CDR3: CASSPWTGGSEAFF. In nucleotides, the CDR3 is TGTGCCAGCTCACCGTGGACAGGGGGGTCTGAAGCTTTCTTT. The full variable domain, with the rest looked up from reference TRBV18 and TRBJ1-1, is NAGVMQNPRHLVRRRGQEARLRCSPMKGHSHVYWYRQLPEEGLKFMVYLQKENIIDESGMPKERFSAEFPKEGPSILRIQQVVRGDSAAYFCASSPWTGGSEAFFGQGTRLTVV.

The rearrangement links TRBV27 to TRBJ2-5, with a weak D call TRBD2 (6 bases). Germline values: CDR1 MNHEY, CDR2 SMNVEV (reference sequence). CDR3 length equals 13 residues. Trimming shortened V by 0 bases and J by 7 bases, and 9 bases separated the two germline ends. CDR3 DNA: TGTGCCAGCAGTTTATCGTGGAGGGGGACCCAGTACTTC. This translates into CASSLSWRGTQYF.

The chain has TRBV5-6 and TRBJ2-5, with 10 nucleotides matching TRBD2. There are 16 residues in the CDR3. Trimming removed 3 bases from V and 4 bases from J; junction bases left unmatched: 9. Germline CDR1 SGHDT, CDR2 YYEEEE. The CDR3 nucleotides read TGTGCCAGCAGCTCCCTAGCGGGGGAAAACGGAGAGACCCAGTACTTC. Translating gives CASSSLAGENGETQYF.